This is a list of T cell receptor beta chains from one sample in a study of vaccination and CD4 T cells after COVID-19. MiXCR, run by TCRdb on the PCR reads, gives a single entry per CDR3 protein. Of 4,500 to 5,500 distinct CDR3 sequences listed, roughly 40% were seen once; the top ten hold approximately 40%. Their antigens remain unidentified. The material sequenced was CD4+ T cells from blood, cultured in vitro. The receptors were gathered from a human donor in good health. Each CDR3 is given with its conserved first and last residue. The D gene is left open where the match is weak. Size is omitted from some rows. Given values are once, few, many or a class for expanded clones.

clone_size j_call v_call d_call cdr3_nt cdr3_aa
- TRBJ1-5 TRBV15 TRBD1 TGTGCCACCAGCAGGGACAGGTCTAGCAATCAGCCCCAGCATTTT CATSRDRSSNQPQHF
once TRBJ1-1 TRBV6-5 TRBD1 TGTGCCAGCAGTTACCCGCCTAACAGGGGGCGAACTGAAGCTTTCTTT CASSYPPNRGRTEAFF
few TRBJ1-5 TRBV19 - TGTGCCAGTAGTATATCCGAAGAGCAGCCCCAGCATTTT CASSISEEQPQHF
few TRBJ1-5 TRBV6-5 - TGTGCCAGCAGTTACACAAGACCCTATAGCAATCAGCCCCAGCATTTT CASSYTRPYSNQPQHF
- TRBJ1-2 TRBV19 TRBD1 TGTGCCAGTAGAAGACAGGGGAGCTTCACCTTC CASRRQGSFTF
- TRBJ2-2 TRBV6-1 - TGTGCCAGCCTCCGGTTCGGGGGGGAGCTGTTTTTT CASLRFGGELFF
few TRBJ1-2 TRBV6-5 TRBD1 TGTGCCAGCAGTTACTCTCCGGGACAGGGGTATCACTATGGCTACACCTTC CASSYSPGQGYHYGYTF
- TRBJ1-1 TRBV29-1 - TGCAGCGGCGGACGGCCCGCGAACACTGAAGCTTTCTTT CSGGRPANTEAFF
few TRBJ1-1 TRBV7-8 - TGTGCCAGCAGCATCCACCTGAAGAACACTGAAGCTTTCTTT CASSIHLKNTEAFF
few TRBJ1-5 TRBV6-2/TRBV6-3 TRBD1 TGTGCCAGCGGGGACAGGGGGACTAGGCCCCAGCATTTT CASGDRGTRPQHF
- TRBJ2-7 TRBV6-1 - TGTGCCAGCAGTGAAGCTGGGGGGCAAAGCCACTTC CASSEAGGQSHF
few TRBJ1-2 TRBV5-8 - TGTGCCAGCAGCCACCCGCGACTTGACTATGGCTACACCTTC CASSHPRLDYGYTF
- TRBJ1-2 TRBV7-9 - TGTGCCACCCAGGGAGGGGGTAGTGGCTACACCTTC CATQGGGSGYTF